Each of the 11 T cell receptor beta chains below was sequenced from the same sample in a study of cytomegalovirus exposure and HLA in healthy donors. PCR used 60 Vbeta primers and 13 Jbeta primers. Using immunoSEQ multiplex PCR, the repertoire was profiled, and TCRdb retains in-frame clones only, with some absent. Here the sample spans about 110,000 clones, around three quarters being singletons. The sample taken for sequencing was PBMCs. The receptors derive from a woman aged 18-35 years in good health and CMV-seropositive.

This chain uses TRBV27 with TRBJ2-7; TRBD2 agrees at 8 bases. CDR1 is MNHEY, CDR2 SMNVEV, per germline (reference sequence). The junction had 4 bases not matched to a gene; V was cut back by 1 base and J by 2 bases. The CDR3 is made up of 15 amino acids. CDR3: CASSLFSGLAYEQYF. CDR3 bases: TGTGCCAGCAGTTTATTTTCGGGACTAGCCTACGAGCAGTACTTC.

The V and J genes are TRBV6-1 and TRBJ1-1; D not resolved. The V gene lost 6 bases and the J gene lost 5 bases, with 16 bases spanning the gap. The germline V gene has CDR1 MNHNS and CDR2 SASEGT. This CDR3 contains 14 residues. Here the CDR3 reads CASRPGEYSTEAFF. The CDR3 DNA sequence: TGTGCCAGCAGACCCGGGGAGTATTCGACTGAAGCTTTCTTT.

The chain has TRBV6-5 and TRBJ1-1; tentatively, D is TRBD1 (5 bases). CDR3 length: 14 residues. V was trimmed by 6 bases and J by 2 bases, leaving 13 bases between them. From germline, CDR1 is MNHEY and CDR2 SVGAGI. The CDR3: CASSRRQRNTEAFF. Written as DNA, the CDR3 is TGTGCCAGCAGCCGAAGACAGAGAAACACTGAAGCTTTCTTT.

The rearrangement links TRBV5-1 to TRBJ2-4; the D gene is possibly TRBD2 (5 bases). Per the germline V gene, CDR1 is SGHRS and CDR2 is YFSETQ. The CDR3 runs 19 residues. Trimming left V 0 bases short and J 3 bases short, with 22 bases between. The CDR3 reads CASSLGLRVVEAVKNIQYF. In DNA, the CDR3 is TGCGCCAGCAGCTTGGGGCTTAGGGTAGTGGAGGCAGTCAAAAACATTCAGTACTTC.

The chain links TRBV9 to TRBJ2-3, with 8 bases lining up with TRBD2. Germline V gene lookup returns CDR1 SGDLS and CDR2 YYNGEE. The trim removed 0 bases at V and 2 bases at J, leaving 2 bases unmatched. This CDR3 region has 15 residues. The CDR3 DNA is TGTGCCAGCAGCGTAGCGGGAGGGCACACAGATACGCAGTATTTT. Amino acid sequence: CASSVAGGHTDTQYF. Combining the CDR3 with reference TRBV9 and TRBJ2-3 gives the whole variable domain DSGVTQTPKHLITATGQRVTLRCSPRSGDLSVYWYQQSLDQGLQFLIQYYNGEERAKGNILERFSAQQFPDLHSELNLSSLELGDSALYFCASSVAGGHTDTQYFGPGTRLTVL.

This clone occurred a few times. The chain has TRBV27 and TRBJ2-7; 9 bases are shared with TRBD1. The CDR3 loop spans 16 amino acids. The V segment lost 7 bases and the J segment 1 base; nucleotides outside the gene matches: 11. Germline assignment: CDR1 MNHEY and CDR2 SMNVEV (reference sequence). This CDR3 is CASNAGPGQGSYEQYF. The DNA for the CDR3 is TGTGCCAGCAATGCCGGACCGGGACAGGGTTCCTACGAGCAGTACTTC.

This clone was seen a handful of times. The germline gene is not matched at one end of the junction; a read error may be the cause. The sample has other DNA sequences that encode this CDR3 too. The chain uses TRBV5-1 and TRBJ2-3, with 9 bases that match TRBD2. The germline CDR1 and CDR2 sequences are SGHRS and YFSETQ. The CDR3 runs 16 residues. CDR3 nucleotide sequence: TGCGCCAGCGGCTTGGGACTAGCAGTTAGCACAGATACGCAGTATTTT. Encoded protein: CASGLGLAVSTDTQYF.

V is TRBV27 and J is TRBJ1-5, with 9 bases aligning to TRBD1. This CDR3 spans 14 amino acids. After removal of 6 bases from V and 6 bases from J, the junction contained 6 bases not matched to a gene. The germline gives CDR1 MNHEY, CDR2 SMNVEV (reference sequence). The CDR3 DNA sequence: TGTGCCAGCAGCCTGGACAGGGGATTTCAGCCCCAGCATTTT. Amino acid sequence: CASSLDRGFQPQHF.

This clone has more than one count but fewer than ten. The rearrangement joins TRBV7-3 to TRBJ2-3, with unresolved D. The CDR3 is made up of 14 amino acids. Trimming shortened V by 4 bases and J by 2 bases, and 10 bases separated the two germline ends. Germline-derived CDR1 and CDR2 are SGHTA and FQGTGA. The CDR3 is CASSSGVHTDTQYF. The CDR3 bases are TGTGCCAGCAGCTCCGGAGTTCACACAGATACGCAGTATTTT.

The genes are TRBV18 and TRBJ2-5, with a possible D match to TRBD1 (5 bases). V shed 0 bases and J shed 0 bases, with 8 bases lying between them. The CDR3 loop spans 15 amino acids. Per germline, CDR1 KGHSH and CDR2 LQKENI. CDR3 sequence: CASSPPGRDQETQYF. The CDR3 bases are TGTGCCAGCTCACCACCTGGCAGGGACCAAGAGACCCAGTACTTC.

V is TRBV25-1 and J is TRBJ2-1; 7 bases match TRBD2. The V and J ends lost 1 base and 7 bases, in that order; junction bases with no gene match: 4. CDR3 length equals 14 residues. Germline-derived CDR1 and CDR2 are MGHDK and SYGVNS. This CDR3 reads CASSEWGGRNEQFF. The CDR3 DNA sequence: TGTGCCAGCAGTGAATGGGGGGGTAGGAATGAGCAGTTCTTC.